The present TCR beta chain was sequenced within a study of blood T cell repertoires in COVID-19. Methods used by the authors: It was from reference gene primer amplification that nucleated cell counts were estimated. Profiled with immunoSEQ multiplex PCR; TCRdb holds only in-frame clones, not every one. V and J calls and clone size come straight from that table; D and trimming were deduced from the DNA. The table records around 230,000 clones, around 85% of them present only once. V was cut by 0 bases and J by 6 bases, with 12 bases left in between. The CDR3 loop spans 16 amino acids. This TCR was sampled from a man aged 50-59 years with COVID-19, enrolled during active disease. The chain combines TRBV23-1 with TRBJ1-6; possible D gene TRBD1, 5 bases. TRBV23-1 is an open reading frame, and its role is uncertain. The sequenced sample consisted of peripheral blood. DNA for the CDR3: TGCGCCAGCAGTCAATCGTTCAGGGTGAGTAATTCACCCCTCCACTTT. Translated, it gives CASSQSFRVSNSPLHF.